The present T cell receptor (beta chain) was sequenced within a study of cytomegalovirus exposure and HLA in healthy donors. Looking at the study overall: About 85 million unique TCRs from HLA-typed donors were held in an early release of data. Study results and caveats: Common viral pathogens (according to a later analysis) appeared linked to several of the most significant clusters. Relative to equally common others, HLA-associated TCR beta chains showed greater clonal expansion in a later analysis.

CDR1 is MNHNY and CDR2 is SVGAGI in the germline V gene (reference sequence). This CDR3 is 11 amino acids long. Primers for the PCR totalled 60 Vbeta and 13 Jbeta. Data came from immunoSEQ multiplex PCR; TCRdb stores just in-frame clones and leaves some out. This table holds some 150,000 clones, around nine tenths found once. To note about this clone: What it binds is unknown.

This receptor was obtained from a woman aged 25 to 45 in good health and CMV-seronegative. The chain uses TRBV6-6 and TRBJ2-5; a possible D gene is TRBD2 (5 bases). With the DNA end fitting TRBJ2-7 better, the J assignment may be wrong. The sample comprised PBMCs. Here the CDR3 reads CASRDSYEQYF. The CDR3 coding sequence is TGTGCCTCCCGGGATTCCTACGAGCAGTACTTC.